The rows below give T cell receptor beta chains drawn from one sample of a study of lymphopenia after photon versus proton radiotherapy. Assay: immunoSEQ multiplex PCR; the TCRdb copy retains only in-frame clones and omits some. This table holds tens of thousands of clones, approximately 84% found once. The input for sequencing was peripheral blood, taken from a patient treated with photon-based radiotherapy. These receptors came from a woman between 50 and 59 years old with pancreatic cancer. The conserved cysteine and the conserved F or W are not part of the CDR3 here.

TRBV28,TRBJ2-7,ASSPRKGHSELDYEQY
TRBV11-2,TRBJ1-1,ASSLAQGNTEAF
TRBV19,TRBJ2-3,ASSPSGSTDTQY
TRBV5-6,TRBJ1-2,ASSPDRGFGYT
TRBV19,TRBJ1-3,ASSIGSGHPGNTIY
TRBV15,TRBJ1-2,ATSSRDRGQANYGYT
TRBV9,TRBJ2-1,ASSPTSGRADEQF
TRBV5-6,TRBJ2-3,ASTRTSGRGTDTQY
TRBV12-5,TRBJ2-7,ASGFGGGSDEQY
TRBV6-1,TRBJ2-7,ASTLGPTYEQY
TRBV18,TRBJ2-5,ASSPGGQEQETQY
TRBV30,TRBJ1-1,AWNQGGVNTEAF
TRBV14,TRBJ2-1,ASSRAGGTPYNEQF
TRBV7-9,TRBJ2-2,ASSLVGDEELF
TRBV6-1,TRBJ1-2,ATSGRGDNYGYT
TRBV2,TRBJ2-3,ASSEIGTGADTQY
TRBV2,TRBJ1-1,ASSDQRNTEAF
TRBV6-5,TRBJ2-2,ASSYEGTTGELF
TRBV5-5,TRBJ2-7,ASSLYPTYTYEQY
TRBV11-3,TRBJ2-7,ASSSRDSYEQY
TRBV9,TRBJ2-7,ASSVLPSSGVSSYEQY
TRBV29-1,TRBJ2-1,SVGGDEQF
TRBV27,TRBJ1-3,ASSLTGSGNTIY
TRBV27,TRBJ2-7,ASSLIGNHYEQY
TRBV7-2,TRBJ1-3,ASSRDRGPGNTIY
TRBV5-4,TRBJ1-3,ASSLVGGGSGNTIY
TRBV18,TRBJ2-5,ASSPQETQY
TRBV10-3,TRBJ2-3,AISELGTDLDTQY
TRBV7-9,TRBJ2-4,ASSQGGTGNQNIQY
TRBV7-9,TRBJ1-1,ANEPRAVQYTEAF